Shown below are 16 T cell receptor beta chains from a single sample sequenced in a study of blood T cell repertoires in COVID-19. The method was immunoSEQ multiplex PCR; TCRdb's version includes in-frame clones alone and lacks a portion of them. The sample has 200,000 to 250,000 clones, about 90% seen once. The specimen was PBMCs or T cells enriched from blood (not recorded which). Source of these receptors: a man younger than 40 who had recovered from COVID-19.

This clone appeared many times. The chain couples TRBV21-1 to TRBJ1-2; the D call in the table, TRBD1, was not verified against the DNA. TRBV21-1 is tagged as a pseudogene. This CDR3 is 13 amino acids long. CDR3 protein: CASSRATGFGYTF. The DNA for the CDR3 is TGTGCCAGCAGCAGGGCGACAGGGTTCGGCTACACCTTC.

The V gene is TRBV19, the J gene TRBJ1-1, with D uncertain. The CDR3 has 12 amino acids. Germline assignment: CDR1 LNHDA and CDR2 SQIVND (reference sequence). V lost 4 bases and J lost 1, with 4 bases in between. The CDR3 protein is CASSRQNTEAFF. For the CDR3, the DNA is TGTGCCAGTAGTAGGCAGAACACTGAAGCTTTCTTT.

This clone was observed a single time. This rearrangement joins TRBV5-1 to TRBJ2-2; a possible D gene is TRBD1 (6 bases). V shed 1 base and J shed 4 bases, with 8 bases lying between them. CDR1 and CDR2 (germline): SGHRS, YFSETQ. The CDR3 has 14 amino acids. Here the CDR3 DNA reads TGCGCCAGCAGCTTGTCCAGGGGCACCGGGGAGCTGTTTTTT. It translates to CASSLSRGTGELFF.

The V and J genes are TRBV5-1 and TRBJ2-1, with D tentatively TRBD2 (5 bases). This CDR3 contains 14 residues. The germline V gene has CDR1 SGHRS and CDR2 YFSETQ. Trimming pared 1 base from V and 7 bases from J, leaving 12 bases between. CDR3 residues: CASSLSGGGNEQFF. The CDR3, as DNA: TGCGCCAGCAGCTTGAGCGGTGGTGGGAATGAGCAGTTCTTC.

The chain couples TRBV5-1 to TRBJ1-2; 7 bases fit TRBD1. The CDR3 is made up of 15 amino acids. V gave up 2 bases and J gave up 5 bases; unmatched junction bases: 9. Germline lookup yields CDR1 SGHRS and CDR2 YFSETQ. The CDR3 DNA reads TGCGCCAGCAGCTTCCAGGGGGAAAATAGGTATGGCTACACCTTC. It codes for CASSFQGENRYGYTF.

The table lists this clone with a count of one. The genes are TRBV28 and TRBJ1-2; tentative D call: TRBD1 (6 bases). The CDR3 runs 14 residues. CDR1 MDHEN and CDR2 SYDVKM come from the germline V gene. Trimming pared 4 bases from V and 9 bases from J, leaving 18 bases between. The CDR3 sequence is CASSSTGLDLCYTF. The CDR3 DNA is TGTGCCAGCAGTTCAACAGGGTTGGATTTATGCTACACCTTC.

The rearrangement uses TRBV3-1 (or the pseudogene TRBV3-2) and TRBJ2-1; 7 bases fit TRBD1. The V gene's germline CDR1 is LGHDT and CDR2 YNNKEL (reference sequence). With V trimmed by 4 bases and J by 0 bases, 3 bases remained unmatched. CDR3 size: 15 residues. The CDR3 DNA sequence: TGTGCCAGCAGCCGAGGGACAGTCTCCTACAATGAGCAGTTCTTC. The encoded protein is CASSRGTVSYNEQFF.

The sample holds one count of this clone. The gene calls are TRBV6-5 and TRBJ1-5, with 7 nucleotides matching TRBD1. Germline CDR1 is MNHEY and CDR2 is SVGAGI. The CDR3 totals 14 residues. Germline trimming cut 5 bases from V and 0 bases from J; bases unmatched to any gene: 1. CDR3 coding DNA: TGTGCCAGCAGTAGGACAGGTAGCAATCAGCCCCAGCATTTT. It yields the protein CASSRTGSNQPQHF.

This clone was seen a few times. The CDR3 sequence is CASSHGDRSSYNSPLHF. CDR3 DNA sequence: TGTGCCAGCTCACACGGGGACAGGAGCTCCTATAATTCACCCCTCCACTTT. The chain has TRBV18 and TRBJ1-6; 8 nucleotides match TRBD1. CDR3 length: 17 residues. V trimming: 4 bases; J trimming: 0 bases; junction bases outside the gene matches: 5. In germline, CDR1 is KGHSH, CDR2 LQKENI.

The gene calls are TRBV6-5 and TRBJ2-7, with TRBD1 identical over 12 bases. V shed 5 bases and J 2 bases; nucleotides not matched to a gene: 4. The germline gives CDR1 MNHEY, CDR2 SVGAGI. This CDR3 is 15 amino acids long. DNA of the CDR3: TGTGCCAGCAGTCCGCGGGACAGGGGGCCCTACGAGCAGTACTTC. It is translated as CASSPRDRGPYEQYF.

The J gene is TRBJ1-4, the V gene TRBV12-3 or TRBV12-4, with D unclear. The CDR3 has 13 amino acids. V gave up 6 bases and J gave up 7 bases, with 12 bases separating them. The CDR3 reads CASSPRSGEKLFF. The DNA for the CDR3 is TGTGCCAGCAGCCCCCGGTCGGGTGAAAAACTGTTTTTT.

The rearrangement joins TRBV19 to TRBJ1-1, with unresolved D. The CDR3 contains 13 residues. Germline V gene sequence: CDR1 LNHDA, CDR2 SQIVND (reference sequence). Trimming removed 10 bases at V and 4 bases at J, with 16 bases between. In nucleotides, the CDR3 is TGTGCCACCCAGATCCAAAGCGGCACTGAAGCTTTCTTT. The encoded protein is CATQIQSGTEAFF.

The CDR3 DNA sequence: TGTGCCAGCACCGCAAAGGACAGGGAGAATGAAAAACTGTTTTTT. Translated, it gives CASTAKDRENEKLFF. V usage is TRBV2 and J usage is TRBJ1-4; 8 positions match TRBD1. The germline gives CDR1 SNHLY, CDR2 FYNNEI. The trim removed 7 bases at V and 5 bases at J, leaving 9 bases unmatched. The CDR3 runs to 15 residues. Variable domain in full (rest from reference TRBV2 and TRBJ1-4): EPEVTQTPSHQVTQMGQEVILRCVPISNHLYFYWYRQILGQKVEFLVSFYNNEISEKSEIFDDQFSVERPDGSNFTLKIRSTKLEDSAMYFCASTAKDRENEKLFFGSGTQLSVL.

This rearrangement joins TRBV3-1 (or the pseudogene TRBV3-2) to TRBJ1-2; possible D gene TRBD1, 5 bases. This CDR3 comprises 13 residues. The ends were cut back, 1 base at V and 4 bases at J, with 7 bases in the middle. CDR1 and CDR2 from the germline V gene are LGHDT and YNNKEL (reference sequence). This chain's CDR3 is CASSQGQLYGYTF. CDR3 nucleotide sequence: TGTGCCAGCAGCCAAGGACAGCTCTATGGCTACACCTTC.

The CDR3 DNA reads as TGTGCCAGCAGCTTAAGGGGACCTCCACTAAGGGGGAATGAAAAACTGTTTTTT. Protein sequence: CASSLRGPPLRGNEKLFF. The chain recombines TRBV7-3 with TRBJ1-4, with D perhaps matching TRBD1 (6 bases). The CDR3 covers 18 residues. Germline CDR1 reads SGHTA; CDR2 reads FQGTGA. Trimming left V 1 base short and J 5 bases short, with 20 bases between.

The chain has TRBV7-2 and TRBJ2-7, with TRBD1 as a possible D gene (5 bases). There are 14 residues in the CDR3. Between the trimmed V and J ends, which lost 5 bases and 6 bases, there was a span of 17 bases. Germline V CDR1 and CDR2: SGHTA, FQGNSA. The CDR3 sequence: CASSRGQQSGEQYF. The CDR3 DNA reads TGTGCCAGCAGCCGCGGACAACAATCGGGCGAGCAGTACTTC.